Below, 19 T cell receptor beta chains from the same sample are listed, as sequenced in a study of blood T cell repertoires in COVID-19. The repertoire was sequenced with immunoSEQ multiplex PCR; TCRdb's copy has only in-frame clones and lacks some. The sample shows over 250,000 clones, over 85% of them seen only once. The specimen was PBMCs or T cells enriched from blood (not recorded which). All receptors derive from a woman aged 55-70 years who had recovered from COVID-19.

The chain employs TRBV27 and TRBJ1-2; TRBD1 agrees at 11 bases. Germline V gene data show CDR1 as MNHEY and CDR2 as SMNVEV (reference sequence). CDR3 length equals 21 residues. With 5 bases clipped from V and 4 bases from J, the junction kept 24 bases outside the gene matches. The CDR3 loop is CASSRTSRDYTGTGGIYGYTF. The CDR3 bases are TGTGCCAGCAGTCGAACTTCCCGAGATTATACCGGGACAGGGGGGATCTATGGCTACACCTTC.

The chain uses TRBV5-1 and TRBJ1-1, with TRBD1 matching over 7 bases. Germline-derived CDR1 and CDR2 are SGHRS and YFSETQ. The J segment lost 1 base and the V segment lost 0 bases, leaving 3 bases of the junction unmatched. The CDR3 totals 15 residues. The CDR3 DNA is TGCGCCAGCAGCTTGGTGAGGACAGGGAACACTGAAGCTTTCTTT. Residues: CASSLVRTGNTEAFF.

The rearrangement joins TRBV19 to TRBJ2-5, with 10 bases lining up with TRBD2. V was pared by 3 bases and J by 5 bases, with 6 bases of the junction left unmatched. Germline V gives CDR1 LNHDA, CDR2 SQIVND (reference sequence). The CDR3 is made up of 15 amino acids. CDR3 residues: CASSMERGGRETQYF. The CDR3 nucleotides are TGTGCCAGTAGTATGGAGCGGGGGGGCAGGGAGACCCAGTACTTC. Using reference TRBV19 and TRBJ2-5 for the parts outside the CDR3, the full variable domain is DGGITQSPKYLFRKEGQNVTLSCEQNLNHDAMYWYRQDPGQGLRLIYYSQIVNDFQKGDIAEGYSVSREKKESFPLTVTSAQKNPTAFYLCASSMERGGRETQYFGPGTRLLVL.

The chain couples TRBV21-1 to TRBJ2-2; the DNA was not compared with TRBD1, the D call given in the table. TRBV21-1 is annotated as a pseudogene. The CDR3 covers 16 residues. The CDR3 sequence is CASTPSGTGGYGELFF. The CDR3 region has the DNA TGTGCCAGCACCCCCAGCGGGACAGGGGGCTACGGGGAGCTGTTTTTT.

The chain is built from TRBV7-9 and TRBJ2-1, with 9 bases matching TRBD1. V shed 10 bases and J 7 bases; nucleotides not matched to a gene: 11. The CDR3 spans 14 residues. The germline V gene has CDR1 SEHNR and CDR2 FQNEAQ (reference sequence). The CDR3 loop is CATRWGDRVNEQFF. The DNA for the CDR3 is TGTGCCACCCGTTGGGGGGACAGGGTAAATGAGCAGTTCTTC.

Only one count was recorded for this clone. The J gene is TRBJ2-3, the V gene TRBV4-1; tentatively, D is TRBD2 (5 bases). With 2 bases removed from V and 6 bases from J, the gap between germline ends came to 18 bases. There are 16 residues in the CDR3. Germline assignment: CDR1 MGHRA and CDR2 YSYEKL. CDR3 sequence reads: CASSQFVGPGTDTQYF. As DNA, the CDR3 is TGCGCCAGCAGCCAATTCGTTGGACCGGGAACGGATACGCAGTATTTT.

The chain combines TRBV18 with TRBJ2-7; TRBD2 agrees at 7 bases. CDR1 and CDR2 (germline): KGHSH, LQKENI. This CDR3 spans 15 amino acids. V dropped 2 bases and J dropped 3; count of bases not matched to a gene: 7. The CDR3 region has the DNA TGTGCCAGCTCACCAAGTCTAGCGGAACTCTACGAGCAGTACTTC. Translated, it gives CASSPSLAELYEQYF.

CDR3 DNA: TGCGCCAGCAGCCAACGGGACAATCAGCCCCAGCATTTT. This translates into CASSQRDNQPQHF. The chain links TRBV4-1 to TRBJ1-5; D call uncertain. The germline CDR1 and CDR2 sequences are MGHRA and YSYEKL. The CDR3 is 13 amino acids. The ends were cut back, 2 bases at V and 3 bases at J, with 5 bases in the middle.

V and J are TRBV10-3 and TRBJ1-1; 9 bases map to TRBD1. V shed 3 bases, J shed 8 bases, and the junction held 13 bases outside the gene matches. This CDR3 region has 16 residues. Germline V gene lookup returns CDR1 ENHRY and CDR2 SYGVKD. CDR3 residues: CAISDGTGQRWREAFF. The CDR3 DNA is TGTGCCATCAGTGACGGGACAGGGCAAAGGTGGAGGGAAGCTTTCTTT.

The gene calls are TRBV15 and TRBJ1-1, with no clear D. CDR3 length: 14 amino acids. The V and J ends lost 1 base and 5 bases respectively, with 11 bases between them. Germline CDR1 LNHNV, CDR2 YYDKDF (reference sequence). The CDR3 nucleotides are TGTGCCACCAGCAGAGGGGTAAGAGGGACTGAAGCTTTCTTT. Translating gives CATSRGVRGTEAFF.

This rearrangement joins TRBV20-1 to TRBJ1-3, with 7 bases identical to TRBD1. With 5 bases clipped from V and 3 bases from J, the junction kept 7 bases outside the gene matches. The CDR3 contains 14 residues. Looked up from germline, CDR1 is DFQATT and CDR2 is SNEGSKA (reference sequence). The CDR3 loop reads CSAREGAGGNTIYF. In nucleotides, the CDR3 is TGCAGTGCTCGTGAGGGGGCGGGTGGAAACACCATATATTTT.

This chain links TRBV19 with TRBJ2-2; 9 bases are shared with TRBD2. Germline CDR1 and CDR2: LNHDA and SQIVND (reference sequence). The CDR3 runs 17 residues. V was pared by 7 bases and J by 0 bases, with 9 bases of the junction left unmatched. CDR3 coding DNA: TGTGCCAGTAAGCCAATAGCGGGGGCCTCGAACACCGGGGAGCTGTTTTTT. The encoded protein is CASKPIAGASNTGELFF.

The V and J genes are TRBV5-1 and TRBJ1-5; D is perhaps TRBD1 (5 bases). Germline V gene sequence: CDR1 SGHRS, CDR2 YFSETQ. The CDR3 contains 14 residues. Trimming removed 0 bases at V and 8 bases at J, with 12 bases between. The CDR3, as DNA: TGCGCCAGCAGCTTGGGGCAGGGAATGGAGCCCCAGCATTTT. This gives the protein CASSLGQGMEPQHF.

The chain is built from TRBV23-1 and TRBJ2-1, with TRBD2 matching over 9 bases. TRBV23-1 is placed among ORFs of uncertain function. This CDR3 has 16 amino acids. Unmatched junction bases numbered 8, after V lost 3 bases and J lost 5 bases. CDR3 protein: CASSQTGGRGDNEQFF. The CDR3 DNA reads TGCGCCAGCAGTCAGACGGGCGGGAGGGGGGACAATGAGCAGTTCTTC.

The chain employs TRBV4-1 and TRBJ2-2; a possible D gene is TRBD2 (6 bases). The V end lost 4 bases, the J end lost 6 bases, and 6 bases lay between the germline ends. The CDR3 extends over 12 amino acids. Germline CDR1 MGHRA, CDR2 YSYEKL. CDR3 region: CASSRGAGELFF. The CDR3 DNA sequence: TGCGCCAGCAGCCGCGGGGCCGGGGAGCTGTTTTTT.

The chain employs TRBV5-1 and TRBJ1-1; 9 bases match TRBD1. CDR1 SGHRS and CDR2 YFSETQ come from the germline V gene. Germline trimming cut 4 bases from V and 5 bases from J; bases unmatched to any gene: 6. The CDR3 spans 14 residues. CDR3 coding DNA: TGCGCCAGCAGCGTTTACAGGGGGCGAACTGAAGCTTTCTTT. Translating it yields CASSVYRGRTEAFF.

This clone has a single count. This specimen includes other DNA sequences encoding the same CDR3. V is TRBV7-8 and J is TRBJ2-2; tentatively, D is TRBD1 (5 bases). Trimming removed 7 bases at V and 4 bases at J, with 16 bases between. Germline CDR1 SGHVS, CDR2 FQNEAQ. There are 15 residues in the CDR3. CDR3: CASIPSWGGTGELFF. The CDR3 DNA reads TGTGCCAGCATTCCGAGTTGGGGCGGCACCGGGGAGCTGTTTTTT. Drawing the rest from reference TRBV7-8 and TRBJ2-2, the complete variable domain is GAGVSQSPRYKVAKRGQDVALRCDPISGHVSLFWYQQALGQGPEFLTYFQNEAQLDKSGLPSDRFFAERPEGSVSTLKIQRTQQEDSAVYLCASIPSWGGTGELFFGEGSRLTVL.

V is TRBV5-5 and J is TRBJ2-5; 7 nucleotides agree with TRBD1. The CDR3 consists of 16 residues. J was trimmed by 3 bases and V by 2 bases; bases with no gene match: 10. Germline loops: CDR1 SGHKS, CDR2 YYEKEE (reference sequence). Written as DNA, the CDR3 is TGTGCCAGCAGCTTTGGGAAAGGACAGGCGAAAGAGACCCAGTACTTC. Residues: CASSFGKGQAKETQYF.

CDR3 region: CASRPIRGVDRYEQYF. Here the CDR3 DNA reads TGTGCCAGCAGGCCCATTCGGGGGGTGGACCGCTACGAGCAGTACTTC. The chain recombines TRBV11-2 with TRBJ2-7; 7 positions agree with TRBD2. The germline V gene has CDR1 SGHAT and CDR2 FQNNGV. This CDR3 comprises 16 residues. V lost 6 bases, J lost 3 bases, and 14 bases stayed unmatched.